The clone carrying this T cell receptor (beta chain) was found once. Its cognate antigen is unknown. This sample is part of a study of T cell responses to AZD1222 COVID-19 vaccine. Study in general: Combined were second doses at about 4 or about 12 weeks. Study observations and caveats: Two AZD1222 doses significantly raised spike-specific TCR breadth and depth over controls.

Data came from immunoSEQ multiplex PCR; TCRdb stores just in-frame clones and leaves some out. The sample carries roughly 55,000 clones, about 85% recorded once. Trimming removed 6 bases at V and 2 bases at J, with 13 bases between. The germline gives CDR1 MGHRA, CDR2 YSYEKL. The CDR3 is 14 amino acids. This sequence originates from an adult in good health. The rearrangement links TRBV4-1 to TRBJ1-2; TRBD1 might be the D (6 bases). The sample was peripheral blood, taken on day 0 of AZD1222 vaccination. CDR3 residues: CASSATGTNYGYTF. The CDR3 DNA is TGCGCCAGCAGTGCTACCGGGACAAACTATGGCTACACCTTC.